A selection of T cell receptor beta chains follows, all from one sample in a study of blood T cell repertoires in COVID-19. The repertoire was sequenced with immunoSEQ multiplex PCR; TCRdb's copy has only in-frame clones and lacks some. The table includes approximately 46,000 clones, about 90% detected once. The sequenced material came from peripheral blood. These receptors came from a man between 65 and 85 years old with active COVID-19. CDR3s include the opening cysteine and the closing phenylalanine or tryptophan. The order of the fields is V gene, CDR3 protein.

TRBV30 | CAWSLAGGINEQFF
TRBV4-3 | CASSTGIGETQYF
TRBV3-1/TRBV3-2 | CASSPRDRPNTGELFF
TRBV9 | CASSLRGAGGSGNTIYF
TRBV2 | CASSDEGVYNSPLHF
TRBV2 | CASSLTGGSLAKNIQYF
TRBV25-1 | CASSPGLTTAGETQYF
TRBV18 | CASSPGLAGGLNEQFF
TRBV7-8 | CASSETAGIAGIFTQYF
TRBV5-4 | CASSSPGYHGYTF
TRBV7-9 | CASSLRDREQYF
TRBV6-1 | CASSDGYRGPF
TRBV5-1 | CASSLEGANNEQFF
TRBV10-3 | CAISESTGNNEKLFF
TRBV5-1 | CASRNRDSRSSYEQYF
TRBV5-8 | CASSLGQGDGYTF
TRBV7-8 | CASSLYAGNTIYF
TRBV18 | CASSPISGGAYNEQFF
TRBV19 | CASKRMSSGGKETQYF
TRBV3-1/TRBV3-2 | CASSQEVPSAQYF
TRBV7-7 | CASTQGGPGDTQYF
TRBV5-1 | CASSSPEGRGVQETQYF
TRBV4-1 | CASSQEPAGAYEQYF
TRBV7-2 | CASSTMGTSWGGELFF
TRBV13 | CASSASVGSGNTIYF
TRBV7-6 | CASSLGGFGGLSTDTQYF
TRBV3-1/TRBV3-2 | CASSQGRVPAYEQYF
TRBV5-1 | CASGVGGATYEQYF
TRBV12-3/TRBV12-4 | CASRLDGQGQFF
TRBV5-1 | CASSQNPGTDTGELFF
TRBV3-1/TRBV3-2 | CASSQSDYGYTF
TRBV10-3 | CAISGLAATDTQYF
TRBV3-1/TRBV3-2 | CASSQERQYNEQFF
TRBV29-1 | CSVEASVEGQFF
TRBV13 | CASSLAREAFF
TRBV6-6 | CASTHRGRNYGYTF
TRBV3-1/TRBV3-2 | CASSQDPPWTSGGNSYNEQFF
TRBV19 | CASSGTGGFQPQHF
TRBV7-8 | CASSLVAGRPNYGYTF
TRBV6-1 | CASSEVGGREKLFF
TRBV30 | CAWNSGGAYQQYF
TRBV3-1/TRBV3-2 | CASSQLRGRGNTIYF
TRBV5-6 | CASSPGIPVNSPLHF
TRBV18 | CASSQERGGRETQYF
TRBV5-1 | CASSLEGQGAYEQYF
TRBV18 | CASSPTVNQPQHF
TRBV14 | CASSHGEVGQYF
TRBV5-8 | CASSWRAGEQFF
TRBV20-1 | CSAPSIYEQYF
TRBV6-2/TRBV6-3 | CASSYRSRGTDEAFF
TRBV2 | CASRGQGSQPQHF
TRBV5-4 | CASSMGGTGNTIYF
TRBV28 | CASSPDRPYEQYF
TRBV9 | CASSVGQQGASPLHF